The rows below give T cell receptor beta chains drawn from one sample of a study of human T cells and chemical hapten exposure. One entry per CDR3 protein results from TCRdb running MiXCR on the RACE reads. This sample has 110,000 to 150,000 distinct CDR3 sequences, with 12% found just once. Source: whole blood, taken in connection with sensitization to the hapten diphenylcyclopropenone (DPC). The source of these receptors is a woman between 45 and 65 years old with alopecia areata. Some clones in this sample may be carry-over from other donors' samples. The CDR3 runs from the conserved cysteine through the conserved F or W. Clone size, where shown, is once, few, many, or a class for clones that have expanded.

CDR3aa: CASSQDIVAGGYYGYTF
v_gene: TRBV3-1
abundance: NA
j_gene: TRBJ1-2

CDR3aa: CASSLDRTSYEQYF
v_gene: TRBV5-1
abundance: few
j_gene: TRBJ2-7

CDR3aa: CASSQTSADTQYF
v_gene: TRBV7-9
abundance: few
j_gene: TRBJ2-3

CDR3aa: CSVVGVATNEKLFF
v_gene: TRBV29-1
abundance: few
j_gene: TRBJ1-4

CDR3aa: CASSTSGSYNEQFF
v_gene: TRBV2
abundance: many
j_gene: TRBJ2-1

CDR3aa: CSALDRINTEAFF
v_gene: TRBV20-1
abundance: few
j_gene: TRBJ1-1

CDR3aa: CASSLQTAYEQYF
v_gene: TRBV7-2
abundance: many
j_gene: TRBJ2-7

CDR3aa: CASSLGILAGLTDTQYF
v_gene: TRBV11-2
abundance: NA
j_gene: TRBJ2-3

CDR3aa: CASSLYTGGTGELFF
v_gene: TRBV5-1
abundance: few
j_gene: TRBJ2-2

CDR3aa: CSVGLSGETQYF
v_gene: TRBV29-1
abundance: NA
j_gene: TRBJ2-5

CDR3aa: CASTFRVFEETQYF
v_gene: TRBV7-8
abundance: few
j_gene: TRBJ2-5

CDR3aa: CAWSASGYEQYF
v_gene: TRBV30
abundance: few
j_gene: TRBJ2-7

CDR3aa: CASSLAAAADTQYF
v_gene: TRBV7-2
abundance: NA
j_gene: TRBJ2-3

CDR3aa: CASSLGSVGNTGELFF
v_gene: TRBV7-6
abundance: few
j_gene: TRBJ2-2

CDR3aa: CSAGPLGSYGYTF
v_gene: TRBV20-1
abundance: many
j_gene: TRBJ1-2

CDR3aa: CASSRSASGSQYF
v_gene: TRBV6-1
abundance: NA
j_gene: TRBJ2-5

CDR3aa: CASRTEYNEQFF
v_gene: TRBV28
abundance: few
j_gene: TRBJ2-1

CDR3aa: CASSAGLAPYEQYF
v_gene: TRBV6-1
abundance: NA
j_gene: TRBJ2-7

CDR3aa: CASSADRTMGTEAFF
v_gene: TRBV7-2
abundance: few
j_gene: TRBJ1-1

CDR3aa: CASSQVGDYGYTF
v_gene: TRBV4-1
abundance: many
j_gene: TRBJ1-2

CDR3aa: CASSLAVEGNTEAFF
v_gene: TRBV5-1
abundance: few
j_gene: TRBJ1-1

CDR3aa: CASTVGNRGNSQYF
v_gene: TRBV12-3/TRBV12-4
abundance: many
j_gene: TRBJ2-7

CDR3aa: CASSRAQGLGGNEQFF
v_gene: TRBV19
abundance: NA
j_gene: TRBJ2-1

CDR3aa: CSARKGETSVYNEQFF
v_gene: TRBV20-1
abundance: few
j_gene: TRBJ2-1

CDR3aa: CSAVGARSRLAKNIQYF
v_gene: TRBV20-1
abundance: few
j_gene: TRBJ2-4

CDR3aa: CASSAYGTSGGTDTQYF
v_gene: TRBV9
abundance: NA
j_gene: TRBJ2-3

CDR3aa: CASLSGSGETQYF
v_gene: TRBV18
abundance: NA
j_gene: TRBJ2-5

CDR3aa: CASSLVVGTSGRTYEQYF
v_gene: TRBV7-9
abundance: few
j_gene: TRBJ2-7

CDR3aa: CASSLTLGWGNEQFF
v_gene: TRBV7-3
abundance: many
j_gene: TRBJ2-1

CDR3aa: CASSGTGGASGNQPQHF
v_gene: TRBV2
abundance: few
j_gene: TRBJ1-5

CDR3aa: CASSGTGVTNEQFF
v_gene: TRBV7-6
abundance: few
j_gene: TRBJ2-1

CDR3aa: CATSDTGTGGSGANVLTF
v_gene: TRBV24-1
abundance: many
j_gene: TRBJ2-6

CDR3aa: CASSVGGPGLPQETQYF
v_gene: TRBV9
abundance: few
j_gene: TRBJ2-5

CDR3aa: CASSYTAGEYQETQYF
v_gene: TRBV6-2/TRBV6-3
abundance: NA
j_gene: TRBJ2-5

CDR3aa: CSVVPGTSENEQFF
v_gene: TRBV29-1
abundance: NA
j_gene: TRBJ2-1

CDR3aa: CASSQGLAGAIKQYF
v_gene: TRBV4-3
abundance: NA
j_gene: TRBJ2-7

CDR3aa: CASSELGISTDTQYF
v_gene: TRBV2
abundance: many
j_gene: TRBJ2-3

CDR3aa: CASSSAAGPQSYNEQFF
v_gene: TRBV6-6
abundance: many
j_gene: TRBJ2-1

CDR3aa: CASARRSQRNTGELFF
v_gene: TRBV7-7
abundance: few
j_gene: TRBJ2-2

CDR3aa: CASNRALTGELFF
v_gene: TRBV7-8
abundance: NA
j_gene: TRBJ2-2

CDR3aa: CASSYIAGGGVQFF
v_gene: TRBV6-5
abundance: NA
j_gene: TRBJ2-1

CDR3aa: CASSFLGLAGGPKEQYF
v_gene: TRBV5-6
abundance: few
j_gene: TRBJ2-7

CDR3aa: CASRPGTGDQPQHF
v_gene: TRBV12-3/TRBV12-4
abundance: many
j_gene: TRBJ1-5

CDR3aa: CASSYRTGERETQYF
v_gene: TRBV6-2/TRBV6-3
abundance: NA
j_gene: TRBJ2-5

CDR3aa: CASSLAGASGGADTQYF
v_gene: TRBV7-2
abundance: many
j_gene: TRBJ2-3

CDR3aa: CASSFRQGVFSGRSTDTQYF
v_gene: TRBV7-2
abundance: NA
j_gene: TRBJ2-3

CDR3aa: CASSEGLARSTDTQYF
v_gene: TRBV2
abundance: NA
j_gene: TRBJ2-3

CDR3aa: CASSLQASYNEQFF
v_gene: TRBV7-9
abundance: many
j_gene: TRBJ2-1

CDR3aa: CASSPPTSGAYNEQFF
v_gene: TRBV7-9
abundance: many
j_gene: TRBJ2-1

CDR3aa: CASSYRDSKYNQPQHF
v_gene: TRBV5-1
abundance: NA
j_gene: TRBJ1-5

CDR3aa: CASSTWGQGLNQPQHF
v_gene: TRBV7-9
abundance: many
j_gene: TRBJ1-5

CDR3aa: CASSPPNRDQPQHF
v_gene: TRBV12-3/TRBV12-4
abundance: NA
j_gene: TRBJ1-5

CDR3aa: CASSESSGQQPQHF
v_gene: TRBV2
abundance: many
j_gene: TRBJ1-5

CDR3aa: CASSLRPASGRTYEQYF
v_gene: TRBV5-1
abundance: NA
j_gene: TRBJ2-7

CDR3aa: CASSLTLGLAADEQFF
v_gene: TRBV14
abundance: NA
j_gene: TRBJ2-1

CDR3aa: CASSFGVSGANVLTF
v_gene: TRBV11-3
abundance: few
j_gene: TRBJ2-6